The T cell receptor (beta chain) under discussion was sequenced for a study of brain T cells in children with intractable seizures. Study-wide results and limits: Only CDR3 sequence similarity suggested viral specificity, without known HCMV serostatus.

The CDR3 covers 15 residues. J gave up 4 bases and V 2 bases, and 1 base lay outside the gene matches. Germline CDR1 and CDR2: SEHNR and FQNEAQ (reference sequence). Data came from immunoSEQ multiplex PCR; TCRdb stores just in-frame clones and leaves some out. The data show around 80,000 clones, about 90% seen once. Patients received at least one anti-epileptic drug before surgery. To note about this clone: Its antigen is not known.

This TCR came from a girl aged 2-10 years with Rasmussen encephalitis and intractable seizures. The specimen was peripheral blood, collected at surgery. The rearrangement links TRBV7-9 to TRBJ2-1; TRBD2 matches at 11 bases. The CDR3 region has the DNA TGTGCCAGCAGCTTATCTAGCGGGGGGTACAATGAGCAGTTCTTC. Protein: CASSLSSGGYNEQFF.